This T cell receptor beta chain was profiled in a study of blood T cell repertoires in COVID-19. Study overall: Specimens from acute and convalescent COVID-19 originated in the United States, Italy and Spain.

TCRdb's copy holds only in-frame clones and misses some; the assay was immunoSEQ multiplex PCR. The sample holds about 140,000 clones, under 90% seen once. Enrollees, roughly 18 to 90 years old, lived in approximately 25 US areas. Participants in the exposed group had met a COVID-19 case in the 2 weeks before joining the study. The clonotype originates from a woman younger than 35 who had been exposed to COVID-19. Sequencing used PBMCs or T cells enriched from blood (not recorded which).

As DNA, the CDR3 is TGTGTCAGAAGCCCCGACAGGGGCACTGAAGCTTTCTTT. This codes for CVRSPDRGTEAFF. The chain joins TRBV7-5 to TRBJ1-1; no check of the table's D call, TRBD1, against the DNA was made. TRBV7-5 is a pseudogene locus. There are 13 residues in the CDR3.